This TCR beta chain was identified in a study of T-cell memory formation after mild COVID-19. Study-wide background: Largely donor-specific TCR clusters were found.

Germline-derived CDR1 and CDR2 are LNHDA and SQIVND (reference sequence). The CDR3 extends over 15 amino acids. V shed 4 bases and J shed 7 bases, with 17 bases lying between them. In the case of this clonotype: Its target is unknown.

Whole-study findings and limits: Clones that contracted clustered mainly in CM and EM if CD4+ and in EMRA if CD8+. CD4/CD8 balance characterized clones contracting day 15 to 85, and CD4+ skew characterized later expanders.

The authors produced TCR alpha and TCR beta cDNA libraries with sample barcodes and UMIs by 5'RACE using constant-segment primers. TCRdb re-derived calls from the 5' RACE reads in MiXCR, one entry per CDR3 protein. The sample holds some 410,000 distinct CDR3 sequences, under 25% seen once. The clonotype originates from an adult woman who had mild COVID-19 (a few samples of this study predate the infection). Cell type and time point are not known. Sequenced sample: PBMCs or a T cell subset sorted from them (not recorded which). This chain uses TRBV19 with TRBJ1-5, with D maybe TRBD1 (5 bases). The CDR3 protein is CASSRLRDLTQPQHF. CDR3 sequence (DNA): TGTGCCAGTAGTAGACTCAGGGATCTGACGCAGCCCCAGCATTTT.